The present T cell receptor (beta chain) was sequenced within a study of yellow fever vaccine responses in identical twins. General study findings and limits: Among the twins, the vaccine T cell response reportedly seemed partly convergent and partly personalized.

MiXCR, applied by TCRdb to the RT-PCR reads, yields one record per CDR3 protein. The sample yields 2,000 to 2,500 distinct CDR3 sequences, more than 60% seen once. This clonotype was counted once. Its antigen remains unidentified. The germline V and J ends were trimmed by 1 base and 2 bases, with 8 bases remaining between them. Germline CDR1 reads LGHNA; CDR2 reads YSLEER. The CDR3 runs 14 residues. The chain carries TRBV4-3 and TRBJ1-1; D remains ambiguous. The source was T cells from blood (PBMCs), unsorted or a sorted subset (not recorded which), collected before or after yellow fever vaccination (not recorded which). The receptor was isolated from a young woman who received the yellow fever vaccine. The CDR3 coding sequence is TGCGCCAGCAGCCAAGTCGCAGGAAACACTGAAGCTTTCTTT. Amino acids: CASSQVAGNTEAFF.